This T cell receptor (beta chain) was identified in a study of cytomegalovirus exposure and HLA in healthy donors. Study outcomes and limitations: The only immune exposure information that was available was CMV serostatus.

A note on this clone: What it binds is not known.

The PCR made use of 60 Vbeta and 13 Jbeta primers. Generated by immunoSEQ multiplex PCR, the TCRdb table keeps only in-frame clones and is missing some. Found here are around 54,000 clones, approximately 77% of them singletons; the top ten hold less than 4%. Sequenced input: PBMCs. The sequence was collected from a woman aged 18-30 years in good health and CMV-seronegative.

CDR3 sequence: CASGPGTGGLDEQYF. CDR3 in DNA: TGTGCTAGTGGACCCGGGACAGGGGGCTTGGACGAGCAGTACTTC. The V and J genes are TRBV12-5 and TRBJ2-7, with 12 bases lining up with TRBD1. J was trimmed by 5 bases and V by 6 bases; bases with no gene match: 8. CDR3 length: 15 residues. CDR1 LGHNT and CDR2 FRNRAP come from the germline V gene. Variable domain in full (rest from reference TRBV12-5 and TRBJ2-7): DARVTQTPRHKVTEMGQEVTMRCQPILGHNTVFWYRQTMMQGLELLAYFRNRAPLDDSGMPKDRFSAEMPDATLATLKIQPSEPRDSAVYFCASGPGTGGLDEQYFGPGTRLTVT.